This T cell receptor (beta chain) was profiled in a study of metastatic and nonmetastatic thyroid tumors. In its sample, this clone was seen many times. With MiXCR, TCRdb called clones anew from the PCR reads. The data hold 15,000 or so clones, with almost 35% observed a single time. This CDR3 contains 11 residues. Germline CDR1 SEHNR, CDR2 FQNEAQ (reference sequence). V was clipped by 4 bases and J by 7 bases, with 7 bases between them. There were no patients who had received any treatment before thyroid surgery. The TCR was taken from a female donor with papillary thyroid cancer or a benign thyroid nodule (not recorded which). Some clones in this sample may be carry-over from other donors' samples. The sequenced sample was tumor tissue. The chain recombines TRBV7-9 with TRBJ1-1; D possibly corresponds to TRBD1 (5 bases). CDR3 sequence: CASSWGGEAFF. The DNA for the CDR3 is TGTGCCAGCAGCTGGGGGGGTGAAGCTTTCTTT.